This TCR beta chain stems from a study of T cell changes during pregnancy in multiple sclerosis. CDR1 is SGHVS, CDR2 FNYEAQ, per germline. Trimming removed 0 bases at V and 3 bases at J, with 8 bases between. CDR3 length equals 14 residues. Clones were read by immunoSEQ multiplex PCR, and TCRdb kept only the in-frame ones, dropping some. The table includes some 60,000 clones, 75% to 95% detected once. The material was peripheral blood, obtained before pregnancy. The rearrangement links TRBV7-6 to TRBJ1-1, with D hard to call. The clonotype originates from a female donor with multiple sclerosis, enrolled in a pregnancy study. CDR3 sequence reads: CASSLAGAHTEAFF. In DNA form, the CDR3 reads TGTGCCAGCAGCTTAGCGGGAGCCCACACTGAAGCTTTCTTT.